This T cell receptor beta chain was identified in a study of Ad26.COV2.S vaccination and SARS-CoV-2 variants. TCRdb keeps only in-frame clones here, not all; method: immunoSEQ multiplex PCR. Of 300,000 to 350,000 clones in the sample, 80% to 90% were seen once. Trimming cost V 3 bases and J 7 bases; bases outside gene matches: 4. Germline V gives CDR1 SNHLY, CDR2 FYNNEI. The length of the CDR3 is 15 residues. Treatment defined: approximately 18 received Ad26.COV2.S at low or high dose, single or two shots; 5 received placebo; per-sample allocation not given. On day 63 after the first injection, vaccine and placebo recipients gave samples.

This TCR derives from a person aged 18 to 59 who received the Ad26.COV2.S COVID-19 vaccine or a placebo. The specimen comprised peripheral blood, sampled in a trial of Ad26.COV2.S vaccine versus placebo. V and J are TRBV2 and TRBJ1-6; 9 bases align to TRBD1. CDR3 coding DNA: TGTGCCAGCAGTGATCGACAGGGGGTGAATTCACCCCTCCACTTT. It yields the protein CASSDRQGVNSPLHF.